The present T cell receptor (beta chain) was sequenced within a study of OX40 agonist ivuxolimab in advanced cancers. Study summary: Three patients had partial responses: one hepatocellular carcinoma, two cutaneous melanoma. The study's findings and limits: At 0.1 to 3.0 mg/kg, CD4+ and CD8+ blood T cells expanded clonally by week 6. Compared with CD4+, CD8+ T cells on average had more expanded clones.

A remark on this clone: Its antigen remains unknown.

The CDR3 covers 15 residues. CDR1 SGHVS and CDR2 FNYEAQ come from the germline V gene. The J segment lost 1 base and the V segment lost 5 bases, leaving 6 bases of the junction unmatched. Profiling relied on immunoSEQ multiplex PCR, and the TCRdb table lists in-frame clones only, not all of them. The sample carries around 76,000 clones, around 87% recorded once. The TCR sequence derives from an adult with an advanced solid tumor such as melanoma, head and neck, liver or kidney cancer. The specimen was CD4+ or CD8+ T cells sorted from blood, collected in a trial of the OX40 agonist ivuxolimab. The V call is TRBV7-6, the J call TRBJ2-7, with 9 bases that match TRBD1. The CDR3 nucleotides read TGTGCCAGCAGCGCCCCGGGACAGGGTTCCTACGAGCAGTACTTC. It is translated as CASSAPGQGSYEQYF. Combining the CDR3 with reference TRBV7-6 and TRBJ2-7 gives the whole variable domain GAGVSQSPRYKVTKRGQDVALRCDPISGHVSLYWYRQALGQGPEFLTYFNYEAQQDKSGLPNDRFSAERPEGSISTLTIQRTEQRDSAMYRCASSAPGQGSYEQYFGPGTRLTVT.